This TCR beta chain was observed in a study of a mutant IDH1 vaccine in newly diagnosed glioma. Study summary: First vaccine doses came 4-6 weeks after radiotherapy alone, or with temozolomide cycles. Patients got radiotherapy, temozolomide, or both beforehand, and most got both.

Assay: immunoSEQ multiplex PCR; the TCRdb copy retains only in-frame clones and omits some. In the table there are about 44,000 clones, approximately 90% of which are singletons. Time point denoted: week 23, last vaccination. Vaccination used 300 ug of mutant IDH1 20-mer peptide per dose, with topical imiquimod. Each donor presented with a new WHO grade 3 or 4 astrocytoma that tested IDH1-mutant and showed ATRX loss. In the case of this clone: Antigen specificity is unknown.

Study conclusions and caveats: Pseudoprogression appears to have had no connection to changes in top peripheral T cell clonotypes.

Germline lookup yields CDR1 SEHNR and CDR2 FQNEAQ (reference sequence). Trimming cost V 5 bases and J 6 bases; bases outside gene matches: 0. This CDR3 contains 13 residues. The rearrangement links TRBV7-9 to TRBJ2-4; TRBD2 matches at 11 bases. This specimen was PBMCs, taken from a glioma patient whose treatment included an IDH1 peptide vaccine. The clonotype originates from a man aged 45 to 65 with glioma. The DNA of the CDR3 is TGTGCCAGCAGCGGACTAGCGGGAAACATTCAGTACTTC. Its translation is CASSGLAGNIQYF.